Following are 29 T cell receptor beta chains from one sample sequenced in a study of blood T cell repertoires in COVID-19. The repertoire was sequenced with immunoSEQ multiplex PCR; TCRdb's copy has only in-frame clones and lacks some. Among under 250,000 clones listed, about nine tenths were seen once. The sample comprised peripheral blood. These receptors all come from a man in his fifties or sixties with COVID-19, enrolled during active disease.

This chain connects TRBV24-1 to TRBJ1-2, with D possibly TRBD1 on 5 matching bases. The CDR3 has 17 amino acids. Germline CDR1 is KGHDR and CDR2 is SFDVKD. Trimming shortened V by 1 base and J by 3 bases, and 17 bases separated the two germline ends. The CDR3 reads CATSDLGSPGLDYGYTF. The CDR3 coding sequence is TGTGCCACCAGTGATTTAGGGTCGCCAGGGCTTGACTATGGCTACACCTTC.

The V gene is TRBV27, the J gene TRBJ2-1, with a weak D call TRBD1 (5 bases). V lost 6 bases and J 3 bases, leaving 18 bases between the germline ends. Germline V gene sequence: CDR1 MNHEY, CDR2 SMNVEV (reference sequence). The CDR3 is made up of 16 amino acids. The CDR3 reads CASRPRALSGYNEQFF. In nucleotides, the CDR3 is TGTGCCAGCAGACCCAGGGCCCTTTCAGGCTACAATGAGCAGTTCTTC.

CDR3 nucleotides: TGTGCCAGCAGCGTAGGAGCGGGACTAGGGTATGAGACCCAGTACTTC. Translating it yields CASSVGAGLGYETQYF. The chain combines TRBV9 with TRBJ2-5, with 8 bases identical to TRBD2. Losses at the gene ends were 0 bases for V and 5 bases for J; bases not matched to a gene: 9. Germline CDR1 reads SGDLS; CDR2 reads YYNGEE. The CDR3 runs to 16 residues.

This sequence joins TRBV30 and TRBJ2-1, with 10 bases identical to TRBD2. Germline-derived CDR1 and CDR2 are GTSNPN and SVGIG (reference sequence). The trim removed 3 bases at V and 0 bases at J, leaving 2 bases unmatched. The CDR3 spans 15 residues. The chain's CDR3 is CAWRTSGLSYNEQFF. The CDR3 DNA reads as TGTGCCTGGAGGACTAGCGGGCTCTCCTACAATGAGCAGTTCTTC.

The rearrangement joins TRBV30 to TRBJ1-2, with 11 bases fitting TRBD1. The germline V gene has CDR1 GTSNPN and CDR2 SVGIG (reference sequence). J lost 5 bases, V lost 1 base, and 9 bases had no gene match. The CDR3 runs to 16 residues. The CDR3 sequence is CAWSAKSGQGGYGYTF. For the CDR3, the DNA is TGTGCCTGGAGTGCCAAATCGGGACAGGGGGGATATGGCTACACCTTC.

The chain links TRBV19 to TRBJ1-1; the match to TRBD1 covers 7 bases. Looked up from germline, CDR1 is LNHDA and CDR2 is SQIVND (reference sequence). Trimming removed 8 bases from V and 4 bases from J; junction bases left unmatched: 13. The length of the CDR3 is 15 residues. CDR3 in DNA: TGTGCCAGTCCGCCCAACCACAGGGGTGTCACTGAAGCTTTCTTT. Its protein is CASPPNHRGVTEAFF.

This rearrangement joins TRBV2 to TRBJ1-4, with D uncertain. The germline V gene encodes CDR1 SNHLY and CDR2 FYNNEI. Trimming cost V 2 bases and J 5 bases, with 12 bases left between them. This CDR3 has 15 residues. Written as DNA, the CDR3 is TGTGCCAGCAGTGAATTAGGGAGCCCAAATGAAAAACTGTTTTTT. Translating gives CASSELGSPNEKLFF.

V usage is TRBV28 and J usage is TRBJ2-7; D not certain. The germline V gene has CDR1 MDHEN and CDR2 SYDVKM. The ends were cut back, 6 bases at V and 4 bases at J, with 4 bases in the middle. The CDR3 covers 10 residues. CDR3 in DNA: TGTGCCAGCAGCGGGTACGAGCAGTACTTC. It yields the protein CASSGYEQYF.

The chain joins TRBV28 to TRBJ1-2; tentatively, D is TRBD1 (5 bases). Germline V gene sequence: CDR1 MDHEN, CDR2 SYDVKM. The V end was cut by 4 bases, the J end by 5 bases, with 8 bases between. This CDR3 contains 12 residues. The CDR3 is CASSWGRYGYTF. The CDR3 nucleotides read TGTGCCAGCAGTTGGGGCAGATATGGCTACACCTTC.

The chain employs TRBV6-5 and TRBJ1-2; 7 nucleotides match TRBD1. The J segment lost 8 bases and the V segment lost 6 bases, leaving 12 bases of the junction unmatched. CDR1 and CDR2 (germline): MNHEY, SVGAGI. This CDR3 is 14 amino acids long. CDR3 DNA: TGTGCCAGCAGGCTACAGGGGTCCCTTGGGGGCTACACCTTC. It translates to CASRLQGSLGGYTF.

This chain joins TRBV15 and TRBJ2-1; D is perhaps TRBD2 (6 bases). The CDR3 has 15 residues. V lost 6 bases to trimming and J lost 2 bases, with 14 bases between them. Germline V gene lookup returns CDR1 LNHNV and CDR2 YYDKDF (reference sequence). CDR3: CATRGERVAYNEQFF. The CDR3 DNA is TGTGCCACCAGGGGGGAGCGGGTAGCCTACAATGAGCAGTTCTTC.

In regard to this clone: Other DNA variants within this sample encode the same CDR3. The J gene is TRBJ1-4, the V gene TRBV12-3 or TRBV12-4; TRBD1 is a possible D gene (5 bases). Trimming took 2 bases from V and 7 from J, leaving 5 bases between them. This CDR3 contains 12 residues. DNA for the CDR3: TGTGCCAGCAGTTTAACAGGTGAAAAACTGTTTTTT. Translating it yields CASSLTGEKLFF.

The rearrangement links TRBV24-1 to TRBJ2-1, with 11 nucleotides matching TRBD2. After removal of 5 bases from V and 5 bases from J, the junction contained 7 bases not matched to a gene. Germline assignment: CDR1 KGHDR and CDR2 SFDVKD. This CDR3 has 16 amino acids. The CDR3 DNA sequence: TGTGCCACCAGTGCCGCAGAGACTAGCGGGAACAATGAGCAGTTCTTC. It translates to CATSAAETSGNNEQFF.

Here the CDR3 reads CASSQGQAFGYTF. In nucleotides, the CDR3 is TGTGCCAGCAGTCAGGGACAGGCATTTGGCTACACCTTC. The chain carries TRBV7-9 and TRBJ1-2; 8 bases align to TRBD1. The junction had 7 bases not matched to a gene; V was cut back by 6 bases and J by 7 bases. From germline, CDR1 is SEHNR and CDR2 FQNEAQ (reference sequence). The CDR3 runs to 13 residues. Filled out from reference TRBV7-9 and TRBJ1-2, the complete variable domain reads DTGVSQNPRHKITKRGQNVTFRCDPISEHNRLYWYRQTLGQGPEFLTYFQNEAQLEKSRLLSDRFSAERPKGSFSTLEIQRTEQGDSAMYLCASSQGQAFGYTFGSGTRLTVV.

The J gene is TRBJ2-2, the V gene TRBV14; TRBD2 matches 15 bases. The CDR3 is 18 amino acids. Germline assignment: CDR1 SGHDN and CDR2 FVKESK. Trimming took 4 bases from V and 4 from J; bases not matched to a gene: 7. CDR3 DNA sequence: TGTGCCAGCAGCCCCTTGGGACTAGCGGGAGGCAGCACCGGGGAGCTGTTTTTT. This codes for CASSPLGLAGGSTGELFF.

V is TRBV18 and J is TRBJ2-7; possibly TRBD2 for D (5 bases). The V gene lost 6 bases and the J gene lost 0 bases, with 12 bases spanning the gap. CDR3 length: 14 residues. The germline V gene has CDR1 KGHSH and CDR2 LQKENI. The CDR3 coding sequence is TGTGCCAGCTCCCTACTCCGGGACTCCTACGAGCAGTACTTC. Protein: CASSLLRDSYEQYF.

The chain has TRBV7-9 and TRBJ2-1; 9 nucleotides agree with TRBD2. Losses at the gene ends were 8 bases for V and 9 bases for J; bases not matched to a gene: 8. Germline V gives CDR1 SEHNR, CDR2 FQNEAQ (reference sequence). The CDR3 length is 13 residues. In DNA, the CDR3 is TGTGCCAGCGTCGGTAGCGGGAGCTCTGAGCAGTTCTTC. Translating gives CASVGSGSSEQFF.

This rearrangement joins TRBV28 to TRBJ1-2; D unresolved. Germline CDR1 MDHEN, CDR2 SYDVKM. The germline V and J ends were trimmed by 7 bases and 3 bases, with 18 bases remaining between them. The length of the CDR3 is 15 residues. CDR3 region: CASMPSSGVDYGYTF. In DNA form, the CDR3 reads TGTGCCAGCATGCCATCCTCCGGGGTTGACTATGGCTACACCTTC.

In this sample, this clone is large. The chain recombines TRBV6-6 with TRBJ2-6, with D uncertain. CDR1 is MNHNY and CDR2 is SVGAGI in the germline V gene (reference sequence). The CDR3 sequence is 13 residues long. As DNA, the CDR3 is TGTGCAAGCGAGAGTCCCGGGGCCAACGTCCTGACTTTC. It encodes CASESPGANVLTF.

The CDR3 DNA sequence: TGTGCCAGCAGTGGGAGTTACTATAATTCACCCCTCCACTTT. Protein: CASSGSYYNSPLHF. The chain is built from TRBV7-2 and TRBJ1-6; unclear D gene. The V end lost 6 bases, the J end lost 3 bases, and 9 bases lay between the germline ends. The CDR3 runs 14 residues. Germline CDR1 SGHTA, CDR2 FQGNSA.

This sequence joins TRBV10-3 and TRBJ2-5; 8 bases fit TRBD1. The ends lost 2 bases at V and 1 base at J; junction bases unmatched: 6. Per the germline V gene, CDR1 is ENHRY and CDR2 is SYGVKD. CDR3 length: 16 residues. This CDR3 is CAISETRTGRQETQYF. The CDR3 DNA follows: TGTGCCATCAGTGAGACAAGGACAGGGCGCCAAGAGACCCAGTACTTC.

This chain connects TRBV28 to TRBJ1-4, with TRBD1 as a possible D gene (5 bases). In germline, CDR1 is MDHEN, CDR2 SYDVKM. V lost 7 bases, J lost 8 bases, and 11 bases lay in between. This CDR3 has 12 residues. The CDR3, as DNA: TGTGCCAGCACCCCGCGGGGGGAAAAACTGTTTTTT. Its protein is CASTPRGEKLFF.

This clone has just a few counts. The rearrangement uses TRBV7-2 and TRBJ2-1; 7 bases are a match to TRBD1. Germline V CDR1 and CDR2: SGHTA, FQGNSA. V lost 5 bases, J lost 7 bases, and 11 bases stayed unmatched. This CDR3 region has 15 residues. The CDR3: CASSPRQGRWNEQFF. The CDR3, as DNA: TGTGCCAGCAGCCCCCGACAGGGACGTTGGAATGAGCAGTTCTTC.

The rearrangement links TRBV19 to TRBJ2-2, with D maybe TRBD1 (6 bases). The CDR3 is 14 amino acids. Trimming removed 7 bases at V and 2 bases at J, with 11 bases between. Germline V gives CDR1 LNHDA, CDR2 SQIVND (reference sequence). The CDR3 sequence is CASIGGANTGELFF. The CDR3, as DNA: TGTGCCAGTATTGGGGGCGCCAACACCGGGGAGCTGTTTTTT.

CDR3 nucleotides: TGTGCCAGCAGCTCGTTCCATGAGCAGTTCTTC. Protein product: CASSSFHEQFF. The V call is TRBV11-2, the J call TRBJ2-1; no reliable D call. Germline lookup yields CDR1 SGHAT and CDR2 FQNNGV. The V end lost 4 bases, the J end lost 8 bases, and 6 bases lay between the germline ends. The CDR3 has 11 amino acids.

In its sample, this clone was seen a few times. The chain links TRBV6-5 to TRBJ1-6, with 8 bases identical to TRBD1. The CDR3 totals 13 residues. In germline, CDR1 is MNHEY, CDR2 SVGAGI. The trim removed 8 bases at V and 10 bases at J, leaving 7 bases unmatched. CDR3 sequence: CASLDRGGSPLHF. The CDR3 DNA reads TGTGCCAGCCTTGACAGGGGTGGATCACCCCTCCACTTT.

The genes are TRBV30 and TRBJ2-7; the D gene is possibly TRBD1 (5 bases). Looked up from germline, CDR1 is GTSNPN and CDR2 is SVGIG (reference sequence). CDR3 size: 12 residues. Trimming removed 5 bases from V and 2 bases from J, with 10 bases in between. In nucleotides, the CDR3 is TGTGCCTGGCGCAGGGTTGCCTACGAGCAGTACTTC. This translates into CAWRRVAYEQYF.

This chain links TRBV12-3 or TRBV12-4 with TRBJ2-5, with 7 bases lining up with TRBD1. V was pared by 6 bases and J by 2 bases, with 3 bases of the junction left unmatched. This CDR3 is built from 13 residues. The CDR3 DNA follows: TGTGCCAGCAGGGCGACAGGGCAAGAGACCCAGTACTTC. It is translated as CASRATGQETQYF.

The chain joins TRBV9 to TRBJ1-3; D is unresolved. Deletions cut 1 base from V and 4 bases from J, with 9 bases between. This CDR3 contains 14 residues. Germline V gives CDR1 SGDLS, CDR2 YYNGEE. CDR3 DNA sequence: TGTGCCAGCAGCGTAAAAACTGCCGGAAACACCATATATTTT. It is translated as CASSVKTAGNTIYF.